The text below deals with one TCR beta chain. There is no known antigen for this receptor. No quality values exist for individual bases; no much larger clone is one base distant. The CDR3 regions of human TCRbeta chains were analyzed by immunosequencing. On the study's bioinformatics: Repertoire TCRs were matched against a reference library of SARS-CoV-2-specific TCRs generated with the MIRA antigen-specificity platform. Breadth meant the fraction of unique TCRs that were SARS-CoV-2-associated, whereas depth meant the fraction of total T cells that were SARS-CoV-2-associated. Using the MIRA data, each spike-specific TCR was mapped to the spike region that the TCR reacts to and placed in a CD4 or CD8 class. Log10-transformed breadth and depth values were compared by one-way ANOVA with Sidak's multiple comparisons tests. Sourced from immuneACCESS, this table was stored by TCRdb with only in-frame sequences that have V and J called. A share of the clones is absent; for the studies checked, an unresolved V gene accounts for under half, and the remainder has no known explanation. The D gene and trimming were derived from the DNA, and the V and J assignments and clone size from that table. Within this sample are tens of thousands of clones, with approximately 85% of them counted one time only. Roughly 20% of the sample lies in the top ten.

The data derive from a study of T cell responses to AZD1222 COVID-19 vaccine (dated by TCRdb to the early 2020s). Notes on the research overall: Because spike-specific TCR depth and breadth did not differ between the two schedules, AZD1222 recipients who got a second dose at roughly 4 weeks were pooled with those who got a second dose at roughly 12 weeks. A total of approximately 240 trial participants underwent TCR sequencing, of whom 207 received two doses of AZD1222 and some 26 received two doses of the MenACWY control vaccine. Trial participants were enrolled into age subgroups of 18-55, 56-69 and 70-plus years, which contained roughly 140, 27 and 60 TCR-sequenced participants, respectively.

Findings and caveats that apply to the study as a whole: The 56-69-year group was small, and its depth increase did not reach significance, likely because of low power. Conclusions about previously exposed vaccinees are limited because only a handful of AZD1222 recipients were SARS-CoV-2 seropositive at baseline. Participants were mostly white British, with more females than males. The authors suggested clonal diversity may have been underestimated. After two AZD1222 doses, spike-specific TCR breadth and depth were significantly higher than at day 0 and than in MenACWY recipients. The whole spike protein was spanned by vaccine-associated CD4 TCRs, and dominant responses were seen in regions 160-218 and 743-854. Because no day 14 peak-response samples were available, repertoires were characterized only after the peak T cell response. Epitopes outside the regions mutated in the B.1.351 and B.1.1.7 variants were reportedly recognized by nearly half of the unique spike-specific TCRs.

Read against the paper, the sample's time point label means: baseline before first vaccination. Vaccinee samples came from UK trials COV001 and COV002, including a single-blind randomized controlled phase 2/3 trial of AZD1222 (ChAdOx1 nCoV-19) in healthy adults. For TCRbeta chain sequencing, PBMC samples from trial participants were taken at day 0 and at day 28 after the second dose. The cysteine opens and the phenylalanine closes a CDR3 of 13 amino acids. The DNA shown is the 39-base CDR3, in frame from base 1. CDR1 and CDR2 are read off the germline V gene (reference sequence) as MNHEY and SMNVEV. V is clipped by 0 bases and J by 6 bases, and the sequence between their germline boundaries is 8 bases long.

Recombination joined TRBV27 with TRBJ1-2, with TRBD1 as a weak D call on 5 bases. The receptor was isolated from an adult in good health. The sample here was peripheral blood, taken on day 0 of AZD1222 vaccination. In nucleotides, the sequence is TGTGCCAGCAGTTTATCCAGGGTAAATGGCTACACCTTC. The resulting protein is CASSLSRVNGYTF.